The table lists the clone carrying this T cell receptor beta chain with a few counts. Its antigen is not known. The sample comes from a study of T-cell memory formation after mild COVID-19. Study details: Each donor largely had its own TCR clusters.

Notes on the study in general: Clones contracting day 15 to 85 were balanced CD4/CD8; later expanders leaned CD4+. Clonal second-wave expansions that peaked on day 37 had unconfirmed SARS-CoV-2 specificity.

Barcoded TCR alpha and TCR beta cDNA libraries with UMIs came from 5'RACE using constant-segment primers. TCRdb independently ran MiXCR on the 5' RACE reads; one entry per CDR3 protein. There are around 160,000 distinct CDR3 sequences in the sample; 11% occur only once, and roughly 3.8% lies in the top ten. The receptor's source is a man younger than 30 who had mild COVID-19 (a few samples of this study predate the infection). Cell type and time point are not known. Sequencing used PBMCs or a T cell subset sorted from them (not recorded which).

The DNA of the CDR3 is TGCGCCAGCAGCCAAGAGGGTCAGCGGGAGAACAATGAGCAGTTCTTC. Its protein is CASSQEGQRENNEQFF. The V and J genes are TRBV4-3 and TRBJ2-1, with 8 nucleotides matching TRBD2. V gave up 0 bases and J gave up 5 bases; unmatched junction bases: 6. CDR3 size: 16 residues. Germline assignment: CDR1 LGHNA and CDR2 YSLEER.